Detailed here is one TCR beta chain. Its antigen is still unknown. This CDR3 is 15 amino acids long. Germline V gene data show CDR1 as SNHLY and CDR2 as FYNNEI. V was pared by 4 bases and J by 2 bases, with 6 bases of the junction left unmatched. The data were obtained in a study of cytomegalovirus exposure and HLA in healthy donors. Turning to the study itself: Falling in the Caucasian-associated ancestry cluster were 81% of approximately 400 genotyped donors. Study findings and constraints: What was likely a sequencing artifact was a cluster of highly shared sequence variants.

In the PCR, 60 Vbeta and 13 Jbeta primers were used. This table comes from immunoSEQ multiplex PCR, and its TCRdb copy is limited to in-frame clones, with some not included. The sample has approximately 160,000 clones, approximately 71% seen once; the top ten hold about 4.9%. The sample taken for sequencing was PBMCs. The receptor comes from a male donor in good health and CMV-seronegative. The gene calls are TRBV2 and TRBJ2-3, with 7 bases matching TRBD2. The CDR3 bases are TGTGCCAGCAGTGGGGGGGGGTATTACACAGATACGCAGTATTTT. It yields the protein CASSGGGYYTDTQYF.